The rows below give T cell receptor beta chains drawn from one sample of a study of T cells in Graves' hyperthyroidism and ophthalmopathy. TCRdb recomputed calls from the multiplex PCR reads with MiXCR, one row per CDR3 protein. The sample consists of over 500,000 distinct CDR3 sequences, 46% of them appearing once. The sample was peripheral blood or thyroid tissue (not recorded which). The receptors derive from an adult woman with Graves' disease, either hyperthyroidism or ophthalmopathy (not recorded which). Both conserved end residues are part of each CDR3. A D gene is named only where the DNA matches it firmly. Only some rows state a clone size, as once, few, many or a class for expanded clones.

DNA: TGTGCCAGCAGCTTATTTCGGGGCTACGAGCAGCCCCAGCATTTT
CDR3: CASSLFRGYEQPQHF
D: NA
size: NA
J: TRBJ1-5
V: TRBV7-6

DNA: TGTGCCAGCAGCTTGGGACAGGGAATAGAAGGCTACACCTTC
CDR3: CASSLGQGIEGYTF
D: TRBD1
size: many
J: TRBJ1-2
V: TRBV5-6

DNA: TGTGCCAGTAGTATACTCCTAGCGGGGACCTACGAGCAGTACTTC
CDR3: CASSILLAGTYEQYF
D: TRBD2
size: NA
J: TRBJ2-7
V: TRBV19

DNA: TGTGCCAGCAGCGTGGAGAGGAACACAGATACGCAGTATTTT
CDR3: CASSVERNTDTQYF
D: NA
size: few
J: TRBJ2-3
V: TRBV9

DNA: TGTGCCAGCAGTTGGGACAGGAGGTACGAGCAGTACTTC
CDR3: CASSWDRRYEQYF
D: TRBD1
size: few
J: TRBJ2-7
V: TRBV6-2/TRBV6-3

DNA: TGTGCCAGCAGCCAAGTTCCGGGGTTGGATGAAAAACTGTTTTTT
CDR3: CASSQVPGLDEKLFF
D: NA
size: NA
J: TRBJ1-4
V: TRBV3-1

DNA: TGTGCCAGCAGACGGGACAGCCGGGTCTACACCTTC
CDR3: CASRRDSRVYTF
D: TRBD1
size: NA
J: TRBJ1-2
V: TRBV2

DNA: TGTGCCAGTAGGGTTTCTAGCGGGGGTCAGGGTCAGCCCCAGCATTTT
CDR3: CASRVSSGGQGQPQHF
D: NA
size: NA
J: TRBJ1-5
V: TRBV19

DNA: TGCAGTGCTGGACAGTGGGAGACCCAGTACTTC
CDR3: CSAGQWETQYF
D: NA
size: NA
J: TRBJ2-5
V: TRBV20-1

DNA: TGTGCCAGCAGCGAGCGGGGCGGGAGGAACCCCGGGACCCAGTACTTC
CDR3: CASSERGGRNPGTQYF
D: TRBD2
size: NA
J: TRBJ2-5
V: TRBV7-9

DNA: TGTGCCATCAGTGACCCCCGGGCGTCGGACACAGATACGCAGTATTTT
CDR3: CAISDPRASDTDTQYF
D: NA
size: NA
J: TRBJ2-3
V: TRBV10-3

DNA: TGTGCCACCAGCAGGCCAGGTAGCTCTGGAAACACCATATATTTT
CDR3: CATSRPGSSGNTIYF
D: NA
size: few
J: TRBJ1-3
V: TRBV15

DNA: TGCAGCGGCCGCCGGGACCTGAGCACAGATACGCAGTATTTT
CDR3: CSGRRDLSTDTQYF
D: NA
size: NA
J: TRBJ2-3
V: TRBV29-1

DNA: TGCAGTGCTGGGGACCCGAACACCGGGGACAATGGCTACACCTTC
CDR3: CSAGDPNTGDNGYTF
D: NA
size: NA
J: TRBJ1-2
V: TRBV20-1

DNA: TGCAGTGCTAGGAGACTGACTAGCACAGATACGCAGTATTTT
CDR3: CSARRLTSTDTQYF
D: NA
size: few
J: TRBJ2-3
V: TRBV20-1

DNA: TGTGCCAGCAGTTATATGCAGGGATCTACAGGGAATGGCTACACCTTC
CDR3: CASSYMQGSTGNGYTF
D: NA
size: many
J: TRBJ1-2
V: TRBV6-6

DNA: TGCAGTGCTAGACCACGGGGGGCTCCCTACGAGCAGTACTTC
CDR3: CSARPRGAPYEQYF
D: NA
size: NA
J: TRBJ2-7
V: TRBV20-1

DNA: TGTGCCAGCAGTGACCTGGGACTAGCGGAAGAGACCCAGTACTTC
CDR3: CASSDLGLAEETQYF
D: TRBD2
size: NA
J: TRBJ2-5
V: TRBV2

DNA: TGTGTCATCAGTGACTTTGGGTATGGCTACACCTTC
CDR3: CVISDFGYGYTF
D: NA
size: NA
J: TRBJ1-2
V: TRBV10-3

DNA: TGCAGTGCTAGAGATGGAGGACGGCTAGTTGAGACCCAGTACTTC
CDR3: CSARDGGRLVETQYF
D: NA
size: NA
J: TRBJ2-5
V: TRBV20-1

DNA: TGTGCCAGCAGACCGGGTGAGAAGAACACTGAAGCTTTCTTT
CDR3: CASRPGEKNTEAFF
D: NA
size: NA
J: TRBJ1-1
V: TRBV7-9

DNA: TGTGCCAGCTTACTGGGGAAGAACACTGAAGCTTTCTTT
CDR3: CASLLGKNTEAFF
D: NA
size: NA
J: TRBJ1-1
V: TRBV25-1

DNA: TGTGCCAGCAGTTTATTCCAGGCGCCGGGGGCAAAACTGTTTTTT
CDR3: CASSLFQAPGAKLFF
D: NA
size: NA
J: TRBJ1-4
V: TRBV28

DNA: TGTGCCAGCAGCCCCAACCTCCTCTACGAGCAGTACTTC
CDR3: CASSPNLLYEQYF
D: NA
size: NA
J: TRBJ2-7
V: TRBV7-9

DNA: TGTGCCAGTAGCAGACAGGGGGGGACCACTAGTGGATCACCCCTCCACTTT
CDR3: CASSRQGGTTSGSPLHF
D: TRBD1
size: NA
J: TRBJ1-6
V: TRBV19

DNA: TGTGCCAGCAACAGTCTGGGACTAACGGCCTACGAGCAGTACTTC
CDR3: CASNSLGLTAYEQYF
D: TRBD2
size: few
J: TRBJ2-7
V: TRBV28

DNA: TGCAGTGCTAGAGATTTCCGGGCCACCGGGGAGCTGTTTTTT
CDR3: CSARDFRATGELFF
D: NA
size: NA
J: TRBJ2-2
V: TRBV20-1

DNA: TGCAGTGCTAGTACACTAGCGGGATTGGGCGGGGAGCTGTTTTTT
CDR3: CSASTLAGLGGELFF
D: TRBD2
size: many
J: TRBJ2-2
V: TRBV20-1

DNA: TGCAGCGTAAGGCAGGGGAGCGGGGAAGAGACCCAGTACTTC
CDR3: CSVRQGSGEETQYF
D: NA
size: NA
J: TRBJ2-5
V: TRBV29-1

DNA: TGCGCCAGCAGTGAAGGGGGGGGGCCGTACGAGCAGTACTTC
CDR3: CASSEGGGPYEQYF
D: NA
size: NA
J: TRBJ2-7
V: TRBV5-1

DNA: TGCGCCAGCAGCCGGGTCACCATGGGGACTGAAGCTTTCTTT
CDR3: CASSRVTMGTEAFF
D: NA
size: NA
J: TRBJ1-1
V: TRBV9

DNA: TGTGCCACCAGCAGAGTATCTGAGAGGTACACCTTC
CDR3: CATSRVSERYTF
D: NA
size: NA
J: TRBJ1-2
V: TRBV15

DNA: TGTGCCACCAGTGATGGGTCTACAGAAACCTATGGCTACACCTTC
CDR3: CATSDGSTETYGYTF
D: NA
size: NA
J: TRBJ1-2
V: TRBV24-1

DNA: TGCAGTGCTAGACTGAACACTTCCGGGGACGATGGCTACACCTTC
CDR3: CSARLNTSGDDGYTF
D: NA
size: NA
J: TRBJ1-2
V: TRBV20-1

DNA: TGCAGCGCGGGGGAGACAATTTCTAACTATGGCTACACCTTC
CDR3: CSAGETISNYGYTF
D: NA
size: once
J: TRBJ1-2
V: TRBV29-1

DNA: TGCAGTGCGGCCGGGACTAGCGGGAAGTTCTTC
CDR3: CSAAGTSGKFF
D: TRBD2
size: NA
J: TRBJ2-1
V: TRBV20-1

DNA: TGTGCCAGCAGCCTACCCCCCGGACAGGGCACAGATACGCAGTATTTT
CDR3: CASSLPPGQGTDTQYF
D: TRBD1
size: NA
J: TRBJ2-3
V: TRBV7-8

DNA: TGTGCCAGCAGCTTGGGTGCCAGGGAGAGTCAGCCCCAGCATTTT
CDR3: CASSLGARESQPQHF
D: NA
size: NA
J: TRBJ1-5
V: TRBV7-9

DNA: TGTGCCAGCAGCCAAGATCTGGCTAGCGGCTCCTACGAGCAGTACTTC
CDR3: CASSQDLASGSYEQYF
D: TRBD2
size: NA
J: TRBJ2-7
V: TRBV14

DNA: TGTGCCAGCAGTGGGGACACCGGGGAGCTGTTTTTT
CDR3: CASSGDTGELFF
D: NA
size: many
J: TRBJ2-2
V: TRBV2